These 27 T cell receptor beta chains were all obtained from the same sample, sequenced in a study of regulatory T cells in long-lasting Graves disease. Construction of the TCR beta libraries employed iRepertoire HTBI primers in conjunction with Arm-PCR of CDR3 regions. Via MiXCR, TCRdb re-called the multiplex PCR reads, giving one row per CDR3 protein. The table lists 400,000 to 500,000 distinct CDR3 sequences, about 15% of them singletons. The sample's time point: newly diagnosed GD, antithyroid drugs for less than 3 months. PBMCs were the source of the RNA used for TCR sequencing. This sample also belongs to another study, concerning T cells in Graves' hyperthyroidism and ophthalmopathy.

The input for sequencing was peripheral blood mononuclear cells (PBMCs), taken at new diagnosis, from a patient treated with antithyroid drugs. Receptors originate from a woman younger than 45 with Graves disease.

This clonotype has at least ten counts. The rearrangement uses TRBV12-3 or TRBV12-4 and TRBJ2-3; 9 nucleotides line up with TRBD2. The CDR3 is made up of 15 amino acids. Trimming cost V 6 bases and J 4 bases; bases outside gene matches: 8. CDR3 sequence (DNA): TGTGCCAGCAGCCCGAGTAGCGGGAGTGCAGATACGCAGTATTTT. Protein sequence: CASSPSSGSADTQYF.

In nucleotides, the CDR3 is TGCGCCAGCAGCTGGACAGGGGAAGGAAACACCATATATTTT. It translates to CASSWTGEGNTIYF. The chain joins TRBV5-1 to TRBJ1-3, with TRBD1 matching over 9 bases. Germline CDR1 and CDR2: SGHRS and YFSETQ. The CDR3 consists of 14 residues. J was trimmed by 4 bases and V by 3 bases; bases with no gene match: 2.

This chain connects TRBV7-2 to TRBJ1-5; D not resolved. The CDR3 runs to 14 residues. Trimming took off 2 bases at V and 5 bases at J, with 10 bases between the two ends. Germline CDR1 is SGHTA and CDR2 is FQGNSA. CDR3 sequence reads: CASSLSGPHQPQHF. For the CDR3, the DNA is TGTGCCAGCAGCTTATCGGGTCCCCATCAGCCCCAGCATTTT.

The DNA for the CDR3 is TGTGCCAGCAGCTTTACCGGGACACAAGGAAACACCATATATTTT. This sequence encodes CASSFTGTQGNTIYF. The genes are TRBV7-9 and TRBJ1-3, with D possibly being TRBD1 (6 bases). The CDR3 consists of 15 residues. The germline CDR1 and CDR2 sequences are SEHNR and FQNEAQ (reference sequence). Deletions cut 3 bases from V and 4 bases from J, with 13 bases between.

Points on this clonotype: It is likely a read error: a sequence one base away is far more abundant. The chain is built from TRBV28 and TRBJ2-7; 7 nucleotides line up with TRBD2. CDR1 is MDHEN, CDR2 SYDVKM, per germline. There are 15 residues in the CDR3. The V gene end was trimmed by 0 bases and the J gene end by 7 bases; junction bases not matched to a gene: 9. In nucleotides, the CDR3 is TGTGCCAGCAGTTTATGGGGGGGGTCTTCTCCTGAGCAGTACTTC. This codes for CASSLWGGSSPEQYF.

The chain links TRBV15 to TRBJ1-4; D is perhaps TRBD1 (6 bases). V was trimmed by 7 bases and J by 4 bases, leaving 13 bases between them. The CDR3 has 14 amino acids. Germline V gives CDR1 LNHNV, CDR2 YYDKDF (reference sequence). The CDR3 DNA reads TGTGCCACCAAAGCAGGGGTTAATAATGAAAAACTGTTTTTT. Residues: CATKAGVNNEKLFF. The entire variable domain, with the rest obtained from reference TRBV15 and TRBJ1-4, is as follows: DAMVIQNPRYQVTQFGKPVTLSCSQTLNHNVMYWYQQKSSQAPKLLFHYYDKDFNNEADTPDNFQSRRPNTSFCFLDIRSPGLGDTAMYLCATKAGVNNEKLFFGSGTQLSVL.

This clonotype was observed at least ten times. V usage is TRBV5-1 and J usage is TRBJ1-1; 9 nucleotides line up with TRBD1. Trimming removed 6 bases from V and 0 bases from J; junction bases left unmatched: 9. This CDR3 is 16 amino acids long. Germline V gene lookup returns CDR1 SGHRS and CDR2 YFSETQ. The CDR3 here is CASTTGGSSMNTEAFF. Here the CDR3 DNA reads TGCGCCAGCACCACAGGGGGCTCATCTATGAACACTGAAGCTTTCTTT.

This chain uses TRBV4-1 with TRBJ1-2; tentatively, D is TRBD1 (6 bases). The germline V gene has CDR1 MGHRA and CDR2 YSYEKL. This CDR3 has 13 amino acids. Between the trimmed V and J ends, which lost 4 bases and 7 bases, there was a span of 13 bases. CDR3 in DNA: TGCGCCAGCAGCCGCCCGGGACACAGTGGCTACACCTTC. It is translated as CASSRPGHSGYTF.

The chain uses TRBV7-7 and TRBJ2-1; TRBD2 matches at 8 bases. Per the germline V gene, CDR1 is SSHAT and CDR2 is FNYEAQ (reference sequence). Trimming at V came to 3 bases and at J to 5 bases, leaving 6 bases not matched to a gene. The CDR3 length is 15 residues. The CDR3 region has the DNA TGTGCCAGCAGCTTGGACCTAGCGGGCAACAATGAGCAGTTCTTC. Residues: CASSLDLAGNNEQFF.

This chain links TRBV27 with TRBJ1-3, with TRBD1 identical over 8 bases. The CDR3 is made up of 14 amino acids. J lost 2 bases, V lost 6 bases, and 3 bases had no gene match. Germline CDR1 MNHEY, CDR2 SMNVEV (reference sequence). This CDR3 reads CASRLQGAGNTIYF. The CDR3 DNA follows: TGTGCCAGCAGGCTACAGGGGGCTGGAAACACCATATATTTT.

In its sample, this clonotype was seen many times. The rearrangement uses TRBV9 and TRBJ1-5, with D unclear. The CDR3 spans 15 residues. Germline V gene sequence: CDR1 SGDLS, CDR2 YYNGEE. Trimming took 0 bases from V and 5 from J, leaving 12 bases between them. CDR3 in amino acids: CASSVAGLPDQPQHF. Written as DNA, the CDR3 is TGTGCCAGCAGCGTAGCTGGACTCCCGGATCAGCCCCAGCATTTT.

A few counts support this clonotype. The CDR3 reads CASSFGGPGNTIYF. The CDR3 DNA reads TGTGCCAGCAGTTTTGGGGGGCCAGGAAACACCATATATTTT. J is TRBJ1-3 and V is TRBV27; TRBD1 is a possible D gene (6 bases). The germline gives CDR1 MNHEY, CDR2 SMNVEV (reference sequence). Trimming shortened V by 3 bases and J by 4 bases, and 10 bases separated the two germline ends. This CDR3 comprises 14 residues.

This clonotype has a count of ten or more. This chain links TRBV20-1 with TRBJ2-7; D possibly corresponds to TRBD1 (5 bases). With 3 bases removed from V and 2 bases from J, the gap between germline ends came to 11 bases. Germline assignment: CDR1 DFQATT and CDR2 SNEGSKA (reference sequence). This CDR3 contains 13 residues. The CDR3 DNA reads TGCAGTGCTAGTCACAGGTTTACCTACGAGCAGTACTTC. Protein: CSASHRFTYEQYF.

This clonotype was seen ten or more times. The rearrangement uses TRBV11-2 and TRBJ2-3; 10 bases fit TRBD1. CDR3 size: 17 residues. The J segment lost 3 bases and the V segment lost 5 bases, leaving 11 bases of the junction unmatched. CDR1 SGHAT and CDR2 FQNNGV come from the germline V gene. CDR3 in amino acids: CASSTPWTGGRTDTQYF. CDR3 DNA sequence: TGTGCCAGCAGCACCCCCTGGACAGGGGGGAGGACAGATACGCAGTATTTT.

This sequence joins TRBV20-1 and TRBJ2-7; D is unresolved. There are 10 residues in the CDR3. The V end lost 5 bases, the J end lost 6 bases, and 8 bases lay between the germline ends. Germline CDR1 DFQATT, CDR2 SNEGSKA (reference sequence). The CDR3 DNA sequence: TGCAGTGCTCGGAACAGCGAGCAGTACTTC. This gives the protein CSARNSEQYF.

This clonotype was seen many times. This chain uses TRBV2 with TRBJ2-2; D is uncertain. The ends were cut back, 8 bases at V and 4 bases at J, with 11 bases in the middle. Germline V gene lookup returns CDR1 SNHLY and CDR2 FYNNEI. There are 13 residues in the CDR3. CDR3 sequence (DNA): TGTGCCAGCGGATCGCTTGGCACCGGGGAGCTGTTTTTT. It yields the protein CASGSLGTGELFF.

This clonotype was detected only a few times. The V gene is TRBV19, the J gene TRBJ2-7, with D unclear. This CDR3 has 11 residues. Looked up from germline, CDR1 is LNHDA and CDR2 is SQIVND (reference sequence). V lost 6 bases to trimming and J lost 6 bases, with 9 bases between them. CDR3 residues: CASRSPTEQYF. Here the CDR3 DNA reads TGTGCCAGTAGATCACCGACCGAGCAGTACTTC.

The rearrangement links TRBV4-1 to TRBJ2-3, with 10 bases fitting TRBD2. CDR1 MGHRA and CDR2 YSYEKL come from the germline V gene. The CDR3 covers 18 residues. Unmatched junction bases numbered 12, after V lost 1 base and J lost 5 bases. CDR3 loop: CASSQVTGTSEGRDTQYF. Here the CDR3 DNA reads TGCGCCAGCAGCCAAGTAACCGGGACTAGCGAAGGACGAGATACGCAGTATTTT.

This clonotype was seen at least ten times. In nucleotides, the CDR3 is TGTGCCTGGACCGACGGACAGGCCTATGGCTACACCTTC. It translates to CAWTDGQAYGYTF. The chain is built from TRBV30 and TRBJ1-2; TRBD1 matches at 7 bases. V gave up 4 bases and J gave up 4 bases; unmatched junction bases: 6. The CDR3 is 13 amino acids. Per germline, CDR1 GTSNPN and CDR2 SVGIG (reference sequence).

This clonotype was detected many times. The chain carries TRBV12-3 or TRBV12-4 and TRBJ1-2; 8 nucleotides agree with TRBD1. This CDR3 contains 14 residues. V shed 7 bases, J shed 4 bases, and the junction held 8 bases outside the gene matches. The CDR3 DNA reads TGTGCCAGCACATATAGGACAGGGCGCTATGGCTACACCTTC. Translation: CASTYRTGRYGYTF.

This clonotype was seen many times. This chain links TRBV11-2 with TRBJ1-3; 8 bases align to TRBD1. CDR3 length: 15 residues. V was pared by 5 bases and J by 2 bases, with 5 bases of the junction left unmatched. Germline CDR1 reads SGHAT; CDR2 reads FQNNGV. This CDR3 is CASSPRDRPGNTIYF. The CDR3 DNA sequence: TGTGCCAGCAGCCCTAGGGACAGGCCTGGAAACACCATATATTTT.

The gene calls are TRBV11-2 and TRBJ2-7, with 14 bases matching TRBD2. Trimming cost V 7 bases and J 3 bases; bases outside gene matches: 17. Germline CDR1 and CDR2: SGHAT and FQNNGV. The CDR3 is 19 amino acids. CDR3 DNA sequence: TGTGCCAGCACCCAACCGGGACTAGCGGGAGTTTTAGTGAGCTACGAGCAGTACTTC. Translating gives CASTQPGLAGVLVSYEQYF.

Ten or more counts support this clonotype. CDR3: CASRHKGQRYNEQFF. The CDR3 nucleotides are TGTGCCAGCAGGCATAAGGGTCAGCGTTACAATGAGCAGTTCTTC. The chain joins TRBV11-2 to TRBJ2-1; no reliable D call. The germline V gene has CDR1 SGHAT and CDR2 FQNNGV. Trimming pared 6 bases from V and 4 bases from J, leaving 16 bases between. The CDR3 consists of 15 residues.

The chain joins TRBV7-6 to TRBJ2-2; 8 bases line up with TRBD2. Germline V gene sequence: CDR1 SGHVS, CDR2 FNYEAQ. The CDR3 is 14 amino acids. V lost 8 bases and J lost 3; bases outside the gene matches: 5. CDR3 residues: CASSSGPHTGELFF. The DNA of the CDR3 is TGTGCCAGCTCTAGCGGGCCACACACCGGGGAGCTGTTTTTT.

This clonotype was counted ten times or more. The chain links TRBV12-3 or TRBV12-4 to TRBJ1-2; D is unclear. This CDR3 spans 15 amino acids. V dropped 3 bases and J dropped 0 bases, with 11 bases sitting between them. CDR3 in amino acids: CASSFRQAANYGYTF. Written as DNA, the CDR3 is TGTGCCAGCAGTTTTCGGCAGGCCGCTAACTATGGCTACACCTTC.

This clonotype was counted ten times or more. The gene calls are TRBV27 and TRBJ2-1, with TRBD2 matching 8 bases. Germline CDR1 reads MNHEY; CDR2 reads SMNVEV (reference sequence). The CDR3 is 16 amino acids. V was clipped by 3 bases and J by 8 bases; unmatched bases: 12. For the CDR3, the DNA is TGTGCCAGCAGTTTGGGTAGCGGGAATCTATACGATGAGCAGTTCTTC. Its protein is CASSLGSGNLYDEQFF.

The chain is built from TRBV5-1 and TRBJ2-5; D is perhaps TRBD1 (7 bases). This CDR3 comprises 14 residues. The germline V gene has CDR1 SGHRS and CDR2 YFSETQ. V lost 4 bases and J lost 2, with 12 bases in between. CDR3 sequence reads: CASSETGRQETQYF. CDR3 coding DNA: TGCGCCAGCAGCGAGACAGGGAGGCAAGAGACCCAGTACTTC.